The source of this T cell receptor (beta chain) is a study of blood T cell repertoires in COVID-19. Study context: Sites in the United States, Italy and Spain provided acute and convalescent COVID-19 samples. T cells, B-cell-depleted T cells, or PBMCs supplied cDNA or gDNA.

Per the original methods: How many nucleated cells were present was estimated from reference gene primer amplification. Some clones are missing from TCRdb's copy, which holds only in-frame ones; the method was immunoSEQ multiplex PCR. Clone size and the V and J calls come from that table; the DNA yielded D and trimming. The sample holds some 41,000 clones, 70% to 90% seen once. The TCR sequence derives from a man in his sixties with active COVID-19. Source material: peripheral blood.

CDR3 DNA sequence: TGTGCCACCAGCAGAGAATTGTCCGGGACAGGGAACAATGAGCAGTTCTTC. Its protein product is CATSRELSGTGNNEQFF. The V gene is TRBV15, the J gene TRBJ2-1, with 9 positions matching TRBD1. V shed 0 bases and J 5 bases; nucleotides not matched to a gene: 8. CDR3 length equals 17 residues. The germline V gene encodes CDR1 LNHNV and CDR2 YYDKDF (reference sequence). Drawing the rest from reference TRBV15 and TRBJ2-1, the complete variable domain is DAMVIQNPRYQVTQFGKPVTLSCSQTLNHNVMYWYQQKSSQAPKLLFHYYDKDFNNEADTPDNFQSRRPNTSFCFLDIRSPGLGDTAMYLCATSRELSGTGNNEQFFGPGTRLTVL.